One sample yielded the 29 T cell receptor beta chains listed below, sequenced in a study of pediatric ulcerative colitis. Rectal tissue came from one to two pinch biopsies taken at colonoscopy. The repertoire was sequenced with immunoSEQ multiplex PCR; TCRdb's copy has only in-frame clones and lacks some. The sample holds some 24,000 clones, roughly 71% seen once. The specimen was gut tissue. The receptors were gathered from a boy between 5 and 17 years old with severe ulcerative colitis.

This clone has only a few counts. This rearrangement joins TRBV2 to TRBJ2-1, with 10 bases that match TRBD1. CDR3 size: 19 residues. Looked up from germline, CDR1 is SNHLY and CDR2 is FYNNEI. The J segment lost 7 bases and the V segment lost 6 bases, leaving 21 bases of the junction unmatched. CDR3 coding DNA: TGTGCCAGCAGAGATGAATTTATGGGACAGGGGCGTTTGTTAAATGAGCAGTTCTTC. Protein sequence: CASRDEFMGQGRLLNEQFF.

This clone was seen a single time. The rearrangement links TRBV19 to TRBJ2-1, with 8 bases identical to TRBD2. CDR3 size: 15 residues. The germline gives CDR1 LNHDA, CDR2 SQIVND (reference sequence). With V trimmed by 6 bases and J by 8 bases, 12 bases remained unmatched. This CDR3 reads CASSTLAGWRDEQFF. In DNA form, the CDR3 reads TGTGCCAGTAGCACTTTAGCGGGGTGGCGGGATGAGCAGTTCTTC.

As DNA, the CDR3 is TGTGCCAGCGGACAGGGGCAAGAGCAGTACTTC. It encodes CASGQGQEQYF. The chain couples TRBV9 to TRBJ2-7; 9 bases are a match to TRBD1. The junction had 3 bases not matched to a gene; V was cut back by 7 bases and J by 7 bases. The CDR3 sequence is 11 residues long. Germline assignment: CDR1 SGDLS and CDR2 YYNGEE. The full variable domain, with the rest looked up from reference TRBV9 and TRBJ2-7, is DSGVTQTPKHLITATGQRVTLRCSPRSGDLSVYWYQQSLDQGLQFLIQYYNGEERAKGNILERFSAQQFPDLHSELNLSSLELGDSALYFCASGQGQEQYFGPGTRLTVT.

This clone was counted a few times. J is TRBJ1-1 and V is TRBV6-5, with a tentative D call TRBD1 (6 bases). Germline V lookup: CDR1 MNHEY, CDR2 SVGAGI. The length of the CDR3 is 13 residues. V gave up 4 bases and J gave up 2 bases, with 8 bases separating them. CDR3 residues: CASSSRGNTEAFF. In DNA, the CDR3 is TGTGCCAGCAGTTCCAGGGGAAACACTGAAGCTTTCTTT.

The V call is TRBV11-3, the J call TRBJ2-5, with D unclear. From germline, CDR1 is SGHNT and CDR2 YENEEA. CDR3 length: 16 amino acids. The V gene lost 0 bases and the J gene lost 3 bases, with 14 bases spanning the gap. CDR3: CASSLETRYDKETQYF. As DNA, the CDR3 is TGTGCCAGCAGCTTAGAAACCCGTTATGATAAAGAGACCCAGTACTTC. Looking up the rest from reference TRBV11-3 and TRBJ2-5 gives the full variable domain: EAGVVQSPRYKIIEKKQPVAFWCNPISGHNTLYWYLQNLGQGPELLIRYENEEAVDDSQLPKDRFSAERLKGVDSTLKIQPAELGDSAVYLCASSLETRYDKETQYFGPGTRLLVL.

This chain links TRBV18 with TRBJ2-1, with D unclear. The CDR3 runs 14 residues. The germline CDR1 and CDR2 sequences are KGHSH and LQKENI. V gave up 3 bases and J gave up 5 bases, with 11 bases separating them. CDR3 sequence (DNA): TGTGCCAGCTCACCCGTGGGCGTTGACAATGAGCAGTTCTTC. This codes for CASSPVGVDNEQFF.

V is TRBV9 and J is TRBJ2-7, with 10 bases fitting TRBD2. Germline loops: CDR1 SGDLS, CDR2 YYNGEE. The V gene end was trimmed by 4 bases and the J gene end by 4 bases; junction bases not matched to a gene: 5. The CDR3 runs 14 residues. CDR3: CASSLGTSVYEQYF. The CDR3 nucleotides read TGTGCCAGCAGCCTCGGGACTAGCGTTTACGAGCAGTACTTC.

The gene calls are TRBV6-6 and TRBJ2-3; D call uncertain. The germline V and J ends were trimmed by 1 base and 6 bases, with 11 bases remaining between them. Per the germline V gene, CDR1 is MNHNY and CDR2 is SVGAGI (reference sequence). This CDR3 is built from 14 residues. CDR3 residues: CASSYYQRGDTQYF. The CDR3 nucleotides are TGTGCCAGCAGTTACTATCAGAGAGGTGATACGCAGTATTTT.

The rearrangement uses TRBV19 and TRBJ2-7; 9 positions match TRBD1. Germline V gene sequence: CDR1 LNHDA, CDR2 SQIVND (reference sequence). Trimming removed 5 bases from V and 3 bases from J; junction bases left unmatched: 11. The CDR3 sequence is 16 residues long. CDR3 region: CASSPRRGQGVYEQYF. DNA for the CDR3: TGTGCCAGTAGTCCCCGCCGGGGACAGGGAGTCTACGAGCAGTACTTC. Together with reference TRBV19 and TRBJ2-7, the CDR3 gives the full variable domain: DGGITQSPKYLFRKEGQNVTLSCEQNLNHDAMYWYRQDPGQGLRLIYYSQIVNDFQKGDIAEGYSVSREKKESFPLTVTSAQKNPTAFYLCASSPRRGQGVYEQYFGPGTRLTVT.

J is TRBJ2-7 and V is TRBV20-1, with TRBD2 matching 8 bases. Germline V gene lookup returns CDR1 DFQATT and CDR2 SNEGSKA (reference sequence). Trimming took 6 bases from V and 12 from J; bases not matched to a gene: 10. This CDR3 contains 11 residues. CDR3 in DNA: TGCAGTGCGAACCGAGCGGGAGAGTCGTACTTC. It yields the protein CSANRAGESYF.

About this clone: At one boundary the junction diverges from the germline segment, which might be a read error. The V gene is TRBV10-3, the J gene TRBJ2-2; D remains ambiguous. This CDR3 spans 16 amino acids. Germline values: CDR1 ENHRY, CDR2 SYGVKD. CDR3 bases: TGTGCCAGCAGTGCCCGAAGGGTACTTAACACCGGGGAGCTGTTTTTT. It encodes CASSARRVLNTGELFF.

The chain recombines TRBV30 with TRBJ1-5, with a possible D match to TRBD1 (6 bases). This CDR3 region has 15 residues. Germline CDR1 reads GTSNPN; CDR2 reads SVGIG (reference sequence). The V end was cut by 1 base, the J end by 3 bases, with 13 bases between. The CDR3 spells CAWSGGQGLNQPQHF. The CDR3 DNA reads TGTGCCTGGAGTGGGGGGCAGGGGCTCAATCAGCCCCAGCATTTT.

The J gene is TRBJ2-2, the V gene TRBV28; D remains ambiguous. The V gene's germline CDR1 is MDHEN and CDR2 SYDVKM. V lost 7 bases and J 1 base, leaving 7 bases between the germline ends. This CDR3 contains 13 residues. CDR3 protein: CASTRLNTGELFF. The CDR3 DNA reads TGTGCCAGCACCCGATTGAACACCGGGGAGCTGTTTTTT.

The V and J genes are TRBV5-5 and TRBJ2-7; D is possibly TRBD2 (6 bases). Germline CDR1 and CDR2: SGHKS and YYEKEE (reference sequence). The CDR3 loop spans 14 amino acids. V shed 4 bases and J shed 4 bases, with 15 bases lying between them. This chain's CDR3 is CASSQGRRSYEQYF. CDR3 sequence (DNA): TGTGCCAGCAGCCAAGGGAGGCGGTCGTACGAGCAGTACTTC. Together with reference TRBV5-5 and TRBJ2-7, the CDR3 gives the full variable domain: DAGVTQSPTHLIKTRGQQVTLRCSPISGHKSVSWYQQVLGQGPQFIFQYYEKEERGRGNFPDRFSARQFPNYSSELNVNALLLGDSALYLCASSQGRRSYEQYFGPGTRLTVT.

This rearrangement joins TRBV10-2 to TRBJ2-1; 7 bases are shared with TRBD2. Germline CDR1 and CDR2: WSHSY and SAAADI. The CDR3 extends over 14 amino acids. Unmatched junction bases numbered 5, after V lost 7 bases and J lost 2 bases. The CDR3 DNA is TGCGCCAGCACGGCGCGGGAGACCTACAATGAGCAGTTCTTC. It yields the protein CASTARETYNEQFF.

The chain combines TRBV27 with TRBJ1-2, with D uncertain. The CDR3 totals 15 residues. Germline V gene data show CDR1 as MNHEY and CDR2 as SMNVEV (reference sequence). The V end lost 2 bases, the J end lost 8 bases, and 18 bases lay between the germline ends. The CDR3 DNA reads TGTGCCAGCAGTTTAACCCCCGACACGTCCGGAGGCTACACCTTC. Encoded protein: CASSLTPDTSGGYTF.

The chain is built from TRBV5-1 and TRBJ2-5; D unresolved. CDR3 length: 12 residues. With 4 bases removed from V and 1 base from J, the gap between germline ends came to 5 bases. The germline V gene has CDR1 SGHRS and CDR2 YFSETQ. The CDR3 region has the DNA TGCGCCAGCAGCACCCCCCAAGAGACCCAGTACTTC. Protein sequence: CASSTPQETQYF.

The genes are TRBV18 and TRBJ2-2; 7 bases are a match to TRBD2. V lost 0 bases and J lost 0; bases outside the gene matches: 13. The V gene's germline CDR1 is KGHSH and CDR2 LQKENI. The CDR3 has 20 amino acids. CDR3 nucleotides: TGTGCCAGCTCACCACCGGCACTAGCGACTCTCGGGGCGAACACCGGGGAGCTGTTTTTT. This sequence encodes CASSPPALATLGANTGELFF.

This chain uses TRBV5-1 with TRBJ2-5, with TRBD1 matching over 12 bases. Germline V CDR1 and CDR2: SGHRS, YFSETQ. V shed 0 bases, J shed 2 bases, and the junction held 2 bases outside the gene matches. The CDR3 sequence is 16 residues long. The CDR3 region is CASSLGDRGRQETQYF. The CDR3 DNA follows: TGCGCCAGCAGCTTGGGGGACAGGGGGCGACAAGAGACCCAGTACTTC.

V usage is TRBV14 and J usage is TRBJ2-2; D is uncertain. Between the trimmed V and J ends, which lost 4 bases and 4 bases, there was a span of 13 bases. This CDR3 region has 15 residues. The V gene's germline CDR1 is SGHDN and CDR2 FVKESK. The CDR3: CASSRKVDGTGELFF. CDR3 nucleotide sequence: TGTGCCAGCAGCCGAAAGGTGGACGGCACCGGGGAGCTGTTTTTT.

This clone was seen a few times. The chain is built from TRBV2 and TRBJ2-5; D not resolved. There are 11 residues in the CDR3. From germline, CDR1 is SNHLY and CDR2 FYNNEI. Between the trimmed V and J ends, which lost 4 bases and 5 bases, there was a span of 5 bases. The CDR3 spells CASSVRETQYF. CDR3 bases: TGTGCCAGCAGTGTCCGGGAGACCCAGTACTTC.

This chain uses TRBV4-1 with TRBJ2-1; TRBD1 or TRBD2 may be the D gene (5 bases each). Trimming took off 1 base at V and 6 bases at J, with 10 bases between the two ends. Germline V gene lookup returns CDR1 MGHRA and CDR2 YSYEKL. The CDR3 contains 14 residues. This chain's CDR3 is CASSQGGPFNEQFF. CDR3 nucleotides: TGCGCCAGCAGCCAAGGGGGACCCTTCAATGAGCAGTTCTTC.

This rearrangement joins TRBV27 to TRBJ2-3, with unresolved D. Germline V CDR1 and CDR2: MNHEY, SMNVEV (reference sequence). V was pared by 8 bases and J by 1 base, with 7 bases between. There are 12 residues in the CDR3. The DNA of the CDR3 is TGTGCCAGCTCGGATGGCACAGATACGCAGTATTTT. Encoded protein: CASSDGTDTQYF.

The J gene is TRBJ2-1, the V gene TRBV7-6; D unresolved. Germline values: CDR1 SGHVS, CDR2 FNYEAQ. V was clipped by 5 bases and J by 7 bases, with 24 bases between them. The CDR3 length is 17 residues. The CDR3 nucleotides read TGTGCCAGCAGCCTAATAGAACTTAGTTATTTCAGAAATGAGCAGTTCTTC. Its translation: CASSLIELSYFRNEQFF.

The chain carries TRBV27 and TRBJ2-1; D is perhaps TRBD2 (5 bases). Germline CDR1 is MNHEY and CDR2 is SMNVEV (reference sequence). CDR3 length equals 14 residues. The V gene lost 5 bases and the J gene lost 5 bases, with 13 bases spanning the gap. The CDR3 DNA follows: TGTGCCAGCAGTCCTCGGGGAGAGAACAATGAGCAGTTCTTC. This encodes CASSPRGENNEQFF.

This clone turned up a few times. J is TRBJ1-5 and V is TRBV19; D is unclear. Trimming cost V 5 bases and J 3 bases, with 5 bases left between them. Germline V lookup: CDR1 LNHDA, CDR2 SQIVND (reference sequence). The CDR3 length is 12 residues. The CDR3 loop reads CASSAPNQPQHF. DNA for the CDR3: TGTGCCAGTAGTGCCCCCAATCAGCCCCAGCATTTT. Full variable domain (remainder filled in from reference TRBV19 and TRBJ1-5): DGGITQSPKYLFRKEGQNVTLSCEQNLNHDAMYWYRQDPGQGLRLIYYSQIVNDFQKGDIAEGYSVSREKKESFPLTVTSAQKNPTAFYLCASSAPNQPQHFGDGTRLSIL.

The chain couples TRBV6-1 to TRBJ1-5, with D tentatively TRBD1 (5 bases). Germline lookup yields CDR1 MNHNS and CDR2 SASEGT. CDR3 length equals 15 residues. Trimming removed 3 bases from V and 2 bases from J, with 11 bases in between. CDR3 DNA sequence: TGTGCCAGCAGTGAGGGGGTGGAGGGCAATCAGCCCCAGCATTTT. It codes for CASSEGVEGNQPQHF.

This clone was picked up one time. The V gene is TRBV5-6, the J gene TRBJ2-2, with D perhaps TRBD1 (5 bases). The germline V gene has CDR1 SGHDT and CDR2 YYEEEE. V lost 4 bases and J lost 0, with 16 bases in between. CDR3 length equals 17 residues. CDR3 amino acids: CASSRRFSRANTGELFF. The CDR3, as DNA: TGTGCCAGCAGCCGAAGGTTTAGCAGGGCGAACACCGGGGAGCTGTTTTTT.

This clone was observed a single time. The chain links TRBV10-3 to TRBJ2-5; maybe TRBD1 (8 bases). The CDR3 extends over 17 amino acids. The V and J ends lost 3 bases and 6 bases respectively, with 23 bases between them. Germline V gene sequence: CDR1 ENHRY, CDR2 SYGVKD. The CDR3 DNA reads TGTGCCATCAGTGACTCCCCAGGACAGGGAGGGGGGCAGACCCAGTACTTC. Amino acid sequence: CAISDSPGQGGGQTQYF.